This T cell receptor beta chain was retrieved from a study of cytomegalovirus exposure and HLA in healthy donors. Study background: Of the donors genotyped, several hundred in all, 75% to 90% fell in the Caucasian-associated ancestry cluster. Study results and limitations: The authors listed roughly 150 TCR beta chains as cytomegalovirus-associated. In a later analysis, TCR beta V- and J-gene trimming was associated with a missense DCLRE1C variant. Upon later analysis, HLA-associated TCR beta chains proved more clonally expanded than other, equally common chains.

PCR primers comprised 60 Vbeta and 13 Jbeta primers. Profiling relied on immunoSEQ multiplex PCR, and the TCRdb table lists in-frame clones only, not all of them. The table has fewer than 350,000 clones, roughly 89% seen once. The V gene's germline CDR1 is SGDLS and CDR2 YYNGEE. This CDR3 spans 19 amino acids. V lost 0 bases and J lost 4; bases outside the gene matches: 11. As concerns this clone: Its antigen is unidentified.

The source material was PBMCs. This TCR derives from a woman younger than 30 in good health and CMV-seronegative. The V call is TRBV9, the J call TRBJ2-3; 13 positions agree with TRBD2. In DNA, the CDR3 is TGTGCCAGCAGCGTAGGACTAGCGGGGGGTTATCGGCGGGCAGATACGCAGTATTTT. Residues: CASSVGLAGGYRRADTQYF.